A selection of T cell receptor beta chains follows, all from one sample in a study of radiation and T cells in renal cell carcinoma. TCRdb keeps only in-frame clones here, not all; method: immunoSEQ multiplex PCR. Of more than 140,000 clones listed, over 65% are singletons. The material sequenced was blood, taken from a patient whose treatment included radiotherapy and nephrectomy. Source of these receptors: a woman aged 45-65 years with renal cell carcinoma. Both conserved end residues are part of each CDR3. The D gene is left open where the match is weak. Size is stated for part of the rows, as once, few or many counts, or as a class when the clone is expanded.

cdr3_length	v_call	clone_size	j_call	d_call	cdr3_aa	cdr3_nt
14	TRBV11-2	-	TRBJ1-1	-	CASSLSGVNTEAFF	TGTGCCAGCAGCTTGTCAGGGGTGAACACTGAAGCTTTCTTT
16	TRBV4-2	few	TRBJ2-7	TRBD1	CASSPEFDRGRHEQYF	TGTGCCAGCAGCCCAGAGTTCGACAGGGGGAGACACGAGCAGTACTTC
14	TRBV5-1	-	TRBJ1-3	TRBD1	CASSIGTAGNTIYF	TGCGCCAGCAGCATCGGGACAGCAGGAAACACCATATATTTT
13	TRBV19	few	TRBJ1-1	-	CASSIRRDTEAFF	TGTGCCAGTAGTATAAGGCGTGACACTGAAGCTTTCTTT
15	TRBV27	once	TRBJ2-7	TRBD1	CASSNRGSLSYEQYF	TGTGCCAGCAGCAACAGGGGCTCGCTCTCCTACGAGCAGTACTTC
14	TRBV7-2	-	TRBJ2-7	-	CASSLAVLTYEQYF	TGTGCCAGCAGCTTAGCCGTCTTAACCTACGAGCAGTACTTC
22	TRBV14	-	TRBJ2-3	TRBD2	CASSQVPRSLPGTSGGTDTQYF	TGTGCCAGCAGCCAAGTCCCGCGATCACTCCCAGGGACTAGCGGGGGAACAGATACGCAGTATTTT
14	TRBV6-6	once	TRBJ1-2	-	CASRGGGPDYGYTF	TGTGCCAGTAGGGGGGGCGGACCCGATTATGGCTACACCTTC
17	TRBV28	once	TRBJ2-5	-	CASSFVESGRGEETQYF	TGTGCCAGCAGTTTTGTTGAAAGTGGCAGGGGGGAAGAGACCCAGTACTTC
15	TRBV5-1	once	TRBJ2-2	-	CASSLTGPDTGELFF	TGCGCCAGCAGCTTAACGGGGCCGGACACCGGGGAGCTGTTTTTT
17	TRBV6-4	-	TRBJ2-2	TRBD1	CASSPRPGTGTTGELFF	TGTGCCAGCAGCCCCAGGCCCGGGACAGGGACCACCGGGGAGCTGTTTTTT
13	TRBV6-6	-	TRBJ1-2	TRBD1	CAGSTGNGYGYTF	TGTGCCGGGTCGACAGGGAACGGCTATGGCTACACCTTC
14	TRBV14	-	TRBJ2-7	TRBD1	CASSQQDRVHEQYF	TGTGCCAGCAGCCAACAGGACAGGGTCCACGAGCAGTACTTC
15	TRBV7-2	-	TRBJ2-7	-	CASSLVASSSYEQYF	TGTGCCAGCAGCTTAGTAGCGTCGAGCTCCTACGAGCAGTACTTC
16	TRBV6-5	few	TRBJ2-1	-	CASSYRTGINDNEQFF	TGTGCCAGCAGTTACCGTACAGGTATCAATGACAATGAGCAGTTCTTC
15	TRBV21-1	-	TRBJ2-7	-	CASSKAGTDPYEQYF	TGTGCCAGCAGCAAGGCCGGGACAGACCCCTACGAGCAGTACTTC
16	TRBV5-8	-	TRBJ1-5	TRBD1	CASSLYRGGSNQPQHF	TGTGCCAGCAGCTTGTACAGGGGAGGGAGCAATCAGCCCCAGCATTTT
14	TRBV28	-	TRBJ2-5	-	CASSPTGNQETQYF	TGTGCCAGCAGCCCGACCGGGAACCAAGAGACCCAGTACTTC
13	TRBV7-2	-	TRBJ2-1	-	CASSPGADNEQFF	TGTGCCAGCAGCCCAGGGGCGGACAATGAGCAGTTCTTC
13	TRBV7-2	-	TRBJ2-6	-	CASSPQGANVLTF	TGTGCCAGCAGCCCCCAGGGGGCCAACGTCCTGACTTTC
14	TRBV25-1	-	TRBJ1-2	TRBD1	CASSEPGQGGGYTF	TGTGCCAGCAGTGAGCCTGGACAGGGAGGTGGCTACACCTTC
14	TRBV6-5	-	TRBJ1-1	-	CASSFRQMNTEAFF	TGTGCCAGCAGTTTCCGCCAGATGAACACTGAAGCTTTCTTT
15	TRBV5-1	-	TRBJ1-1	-	CASSLAGGMNTEAFF	TGCGCCAGCAGCTTGGCCGGGGGAATGAACACTGAAGCTTTCTTT
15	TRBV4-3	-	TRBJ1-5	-	CASSQGPGGHQPQHF	TGCGCCAGCAGCCAAGGTCCGGGGGGACATCAGCCCCAGCATTTT
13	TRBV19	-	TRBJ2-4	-	CASSIGRGNIQYF	TGTGCCAGTAGTATAGGTCGGGGAAACATTCAGTACTTC
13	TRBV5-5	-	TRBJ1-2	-	CASSLRAGYGYTF	TGTGCCAGCAGCCTCAGGGCGGGCTATGGCTACACCTTC
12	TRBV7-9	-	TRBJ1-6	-	CASIGGVSPLHF	TGTGCCAGCATCGGAGGTGTTTCACCCCTCCACTTT